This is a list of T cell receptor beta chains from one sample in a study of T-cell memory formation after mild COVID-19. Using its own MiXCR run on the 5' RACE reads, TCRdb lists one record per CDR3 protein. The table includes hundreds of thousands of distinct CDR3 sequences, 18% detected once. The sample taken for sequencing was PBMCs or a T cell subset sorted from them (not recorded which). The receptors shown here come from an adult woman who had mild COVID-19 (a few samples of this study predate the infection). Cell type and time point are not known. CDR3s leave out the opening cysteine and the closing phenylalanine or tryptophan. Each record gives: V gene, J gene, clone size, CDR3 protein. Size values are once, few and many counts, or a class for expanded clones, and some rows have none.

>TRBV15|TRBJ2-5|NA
ATSRSRQGGETQY
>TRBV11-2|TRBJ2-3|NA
ASSSTVTRRPFTDTQY
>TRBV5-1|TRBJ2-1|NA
ASSLMGGGSYNEQF
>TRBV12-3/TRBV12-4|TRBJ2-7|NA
ASSKGQNYEQY
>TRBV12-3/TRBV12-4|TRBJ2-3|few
ASRKRTSALDTQY
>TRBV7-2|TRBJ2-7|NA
ASSLPGVYEQY
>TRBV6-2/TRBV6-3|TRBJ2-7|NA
ASNHGRDYEQY
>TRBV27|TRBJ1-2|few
ASSSRFSGQGFTYGYT
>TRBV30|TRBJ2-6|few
AWSPLESSGANVLT
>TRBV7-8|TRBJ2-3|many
ASSVTSGGTDTQY
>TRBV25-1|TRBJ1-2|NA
ASSWGAYGYT
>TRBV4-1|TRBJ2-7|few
ASSPHGLAGDEQY
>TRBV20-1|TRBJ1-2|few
SASRQGSYGYT
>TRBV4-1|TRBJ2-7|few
ASSQTPGQGADEQY
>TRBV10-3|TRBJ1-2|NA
AISESLLSRGYGYT
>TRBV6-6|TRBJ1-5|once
ASNTRDRGADQPQH
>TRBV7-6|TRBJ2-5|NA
ASSLSPGFETQY
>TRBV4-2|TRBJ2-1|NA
ASSKTSGSENEQF
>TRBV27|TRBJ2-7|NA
ASRASGGPSYEQY
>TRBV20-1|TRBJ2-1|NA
SAVGVAGGGNEQF
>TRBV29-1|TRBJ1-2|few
SVEWRGQGVGYYGYT
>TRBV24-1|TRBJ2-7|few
ATSDGSARLNYEQY
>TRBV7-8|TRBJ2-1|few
ASSLGLPGPYNEQF
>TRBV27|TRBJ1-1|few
ASSWSGGLSNTEAF
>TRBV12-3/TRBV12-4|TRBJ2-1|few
ASSSSLGANNEQF
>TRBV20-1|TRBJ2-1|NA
SAAPPGVLYNEQF
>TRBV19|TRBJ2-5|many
ASGDRRGRETQY
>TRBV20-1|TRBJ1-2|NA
SARRGGDYGYT
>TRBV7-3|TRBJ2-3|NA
ASRPQGVGTDTQY
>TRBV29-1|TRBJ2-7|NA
SVEDRGGNEQY
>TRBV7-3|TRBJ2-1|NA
ASSLKVVGYNEQF
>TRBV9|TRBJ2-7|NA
ASSPTSGPTYEQY
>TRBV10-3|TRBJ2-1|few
AISESQGAVNEQF
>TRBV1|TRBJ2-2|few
TSSQDSLLSGGNTGELF
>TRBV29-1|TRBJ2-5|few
SVDPSRGAGQETQY
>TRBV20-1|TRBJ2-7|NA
SARSLAVTYEQY
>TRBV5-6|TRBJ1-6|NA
ASSSAGRKNSPLH
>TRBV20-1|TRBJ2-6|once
SASVRASGANVLT
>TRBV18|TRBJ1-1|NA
ASSATGGRVAEAF
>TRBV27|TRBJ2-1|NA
ASRRAAGGVYNEQF
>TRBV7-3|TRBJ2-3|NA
ASSPLAGAPDTQY
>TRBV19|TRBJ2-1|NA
ASSTSGSREF
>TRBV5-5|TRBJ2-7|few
ASSWQESYEQY
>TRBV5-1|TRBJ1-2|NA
ASSSDRGSSGYT